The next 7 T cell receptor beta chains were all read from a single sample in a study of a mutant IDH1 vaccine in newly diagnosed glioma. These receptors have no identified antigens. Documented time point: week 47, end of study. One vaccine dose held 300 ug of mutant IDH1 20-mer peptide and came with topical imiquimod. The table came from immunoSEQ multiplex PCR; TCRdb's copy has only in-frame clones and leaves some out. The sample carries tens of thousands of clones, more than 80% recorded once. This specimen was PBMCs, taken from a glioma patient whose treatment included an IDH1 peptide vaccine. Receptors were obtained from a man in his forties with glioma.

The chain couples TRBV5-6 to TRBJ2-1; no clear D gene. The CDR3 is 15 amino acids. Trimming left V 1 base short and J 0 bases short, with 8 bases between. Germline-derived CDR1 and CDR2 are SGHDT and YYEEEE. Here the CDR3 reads CASSLLRSSYNEQFF. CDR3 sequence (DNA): TGTGCCAGCAGCTTGTTAAGGAGCTCCTACAATGAGCAGTTCTTC.

The CDR3 sequence is CASSFYISRQQNTEAFF. For the CDR3, the DNA is TGTGCCAGCAGCTTCTACATATCTCGACAGCAGAACACTGAAGCTTTCTTT. This chain uses TRBV5-6 with TRBJ1-1; TRBD1 is a possible D gene (5 bases). The CDR3 length is 17 residues. Trimming took 2 bases from V and 1 from J, leaving 18 bases between them. CDR1 and CDR2 (germline): SGHDT, YYEEEE. Looking up the rest from reference TRBV5-6 and TRBJ1-1 gives the full variable domain: DAGVTQSPTHLIKTRGQQVTLRCSPKSGHDTVSWYQQALGQGPQFIFQYYEEEERQRGNFPDRFSGHQFPNYSSELNVNALLLGDSALYLCASSFYISRQQNTEAFFGQGTRLTVV.

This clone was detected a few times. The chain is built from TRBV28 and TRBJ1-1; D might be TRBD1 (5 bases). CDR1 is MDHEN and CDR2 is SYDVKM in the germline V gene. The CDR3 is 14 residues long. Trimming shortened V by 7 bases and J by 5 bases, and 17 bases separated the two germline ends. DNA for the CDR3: TGTGCCAGCACCTTAGGGGATCGAGGGACTGAAGCTTTCTTT. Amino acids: CASTLGDRGTEAFF.

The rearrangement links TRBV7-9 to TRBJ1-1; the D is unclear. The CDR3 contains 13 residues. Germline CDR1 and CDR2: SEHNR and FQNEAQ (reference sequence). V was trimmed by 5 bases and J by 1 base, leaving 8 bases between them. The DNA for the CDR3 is TGTGCCAGCAGCCCGACGTGGAACACTGAAGCTTTCTTT. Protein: CASSPTWNTEAFF.

The CDR3 region is CAWSRERIYEQYF. CDR3 DNA sequence: TGTGCCTGGAGCCGGGAAAGGATCTACGAGCAGTACTTC. The chain couples TRBV30 to TRBJ2-5, with a tentative D call TRBD2 (5 bases). Matching the DNA end better, TRBJ2-7 makes the J call doubtful. This CDR3 region has 13 residues. CDR1 GTSNPN and CDR2 SVGIG come from the germline V gene (reference sequence).

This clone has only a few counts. In nucleotides, the CDR3 is TGTGCCAGCTCCCTCCTCTCGACAGGGGGCAATCAGCCCCAGCATTTT. Amino acid sequence: CASSLLSTGGNQPQHF. V gene TRBV18 combines with J gene TRBJ1-5; 8 bases align to TRBD1. There are 16 residues in the CDR3. In germline, CDR1 is KGHSH, CDR2 LQKENI. With 6 bases clipped from V and 2 bases from J, the junction kept 9 bases outside the gene matches.

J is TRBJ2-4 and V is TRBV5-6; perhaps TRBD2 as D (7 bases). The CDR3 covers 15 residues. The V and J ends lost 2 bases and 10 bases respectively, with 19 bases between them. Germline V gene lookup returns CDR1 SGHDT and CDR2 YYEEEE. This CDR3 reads CASSLVRGGEYIQYF. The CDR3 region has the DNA TGTGCCAGCAGCTTAGTTAGGGGGGGAGAGTATATTCAGTACTTC.